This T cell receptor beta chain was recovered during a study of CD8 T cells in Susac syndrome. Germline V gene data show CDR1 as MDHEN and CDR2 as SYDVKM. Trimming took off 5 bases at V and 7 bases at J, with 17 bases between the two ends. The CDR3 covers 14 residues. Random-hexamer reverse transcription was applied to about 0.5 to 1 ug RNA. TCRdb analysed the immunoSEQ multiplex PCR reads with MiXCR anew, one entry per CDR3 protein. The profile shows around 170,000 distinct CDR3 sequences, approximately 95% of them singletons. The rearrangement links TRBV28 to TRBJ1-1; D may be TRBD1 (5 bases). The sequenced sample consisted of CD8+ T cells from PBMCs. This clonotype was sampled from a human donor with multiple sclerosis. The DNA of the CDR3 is TGTGCCAGCAGTCCCCCGGCGCTGGGGGATGAAGCTTTCTTT. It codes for CASSPPALGDEAFF.